What follows are 21 T cell receptor beta chains derived from one specimen sequenced in a study of siplizumab effects on memory and regulatory T cells. Generated by immunoSEQ multiplex PCR, the TCRdb table keeps only in-frame clones and is missing some. The sample gives 90,000 to 130,000 clones, just under 95% of which show up once; 1.3% is in the top ten. Sample: CD4+ T cells sorted from blood. These receptors all come from a human donor in good health.

This sequence joins TRBV25-1 and TRBJ1-2; the match to TRBD1 covers 9 bases. The CDR3 is made up of 15 amino acids. Germline assignment: CDR1 MGHDK and CDR2 SYGVNS. J gave up 3 bases and V 6 bases, and 8 bases lay outside the gene matches. DNA of the CDR3: TGTGCCAGCAGAAATCCGGGACAGGGCGACTATGGCTACACCTTC. It specifies CASRNPGQGDYGYTF.

The chain recombines TRBV9 with TRBJ2-5; the D is unclear. CDR3 length equals 16 residues. Germline assignment: CDR1 SGDLS and CDR2 YYNGEE. The ends were cut back, 3 bases at V and 5 bases at J, with 20 bases in the middle. The CDR3 DNA reads as TGTGCCAGCAGCGCCGGACCCGGTGGGGTATCGGAGACCCAGTACTTC. It translates to CASSAGPGGVSETQYF.

This sequence joins TRBV6-5 and TRBJ2-1; D is undetermined. The CDR3 loop spans 15 amino acids. The germline CDR1 and CDR2 sequences are MNHEY and SVGAGI. The V gene lost 2 bases and the J gene lost 7 bases, with 15 bases spanning the gap. The CDR3 DNA reads TGTGCCAGCAGTTACGACCACTCATCTCGGAATGAGCAGTTCTTC. Its translation: CASSYDHSSRNEQFF.

This chain joins TRBV5-1 and TRBJ1-3, with TRBD1 matching 8 bases. The germline gives CDR1 SGHRS, CDR2 YFSETQ. The trim removed 1 base at V and 2 bases at J, leaving 8 bases unmatched. This CDR3 spans 17 amino acids. DNA of the CDR3: TGCGCCAGCAGCTTGTCGGCAGGGGGCTTTACTGGAAACACCATATATTTT. It translates to CASSLSAGGFTGNTIYF.

The genes are TRBV19 and TRBJ2-5, with D possibly TRBD2 on 6 matching bases. This CDR3 region has 14 residues. Germline V gene sequence: CDR1 LNHDA, CDR2 SQIVND (reference sequence). The V end lost 6 bases, the J end lost 5 bases, and 16 bases lay between the germline ends. DNA for the CDR3: TGTGCCAGTAGCCAGTCAACTAGCAGGGAGACCCAGTACTTC. This encodes CASSQSTSRETQYF.

V and J are TRBV2 and TRBJ2-5; D call uncertain. With 9 bases removed from V and 4 bases from J, the gap between germline ends came to 18 bases. CDR1 and CDR2 (germline): SNHLY, FYNNEI. CDR3 length equals 14 residues. CDR3 sequence (DNA): TGTGCCAGTTCAAAGGTCCCAGGCGGAGAGACCCAGTACTTC. Translating gives CASSKVPGGETQYF.

V and J are TRBV5-1 and TRBJ2-1; TRBD2 aligns across 12 bases. The trim removed 4 bases at V and 1 base at J, leaving 12 bases unmatched. The CDR3 totals 19 residues. The V gene's germline CDR1 is SGHRS and CDR2 YFSETQ. The CDR3 bases are TGCGCCAGCAGCGGGGGACTAGCGGGTTACGGGGCTTCCTACAATGAGCAGTTCTTC. Translating it yields CASSGGLAGYGASYNEQFF. The full variable domain, its missing parts supplied by reference TRBV5-1 and TRBJ2-1, is KAGVTQTPRYLIKTRGQQVTLSCSPISGHRSVSWYQQTPGQGLQFLFEYFSETQRNKGNFPGRFSGRQFSNSRSEMNVSTLELGDSALYLCASSGGLAGYGASYNEQFFGPGTRLTVL.

This clone was seen only a few times. V and J are TRBV7-2 and TRBJ2-3; no clear D gene. The CDR3 contains 12 residues. The germline V gene has CDR1 SGHTA and CDR2 FQGNSA. V lost 4 bases to trimming and J lost 6 bases, with 8 bases between them. CDR3 residues: CASSSFSDTQYF. The CDR3 nucleotides read TGTGCCAGCAGCTCATTTTCGGATACGCAGTATTTT.

The J gene is TRBJ1-2, the V gene TRBV28; D gene ambiguous. Trimming pared 5 bases from V and 3 bases from J, leaving 10 bases between. This CDR3 has 13 amino acids. CDR1 is MDHEN, CDR2 SYDVKM, per germline. CDR3 in amino acids: CASSLDSYYGYTF. DNA for the CDR3: TGTGCCAGCAGTCTCGACTCCTACTATGGCTACACCTTC.

This clone came up once. The CDR3 DNA reads as TGCGCCAGCATGAGGACTAGCGGGGAAGATACGCAGTATTTT. Translating it yields CASMRTSGEDTQYF. The chain has TRBV5-1 and TRBJ2-3; 12 bases align to TRBD2. The trim removed 6 bases at V and 5 bases at J, leaving 4 bases unmatched. The CDR3 consists of 14 residues. CDR1 and CDR2 from the germline V gene are SGHRS and YFSETQ.

V and J are TRBV28 and TRBJ2-7, with 9 bases identical to TRBD1. The CDR3 loop spans 14 amino acids. Germline CDR1 reads MDHEN; CDR2 reads SYDVKM. V lost 7 bases and J lost 0; bases outside the gene matches: 4. CDR3 region: CASTEGQGSYEQYF. CDR3 sequence (DNA): TGTGCCAGCACCGAGGGACAGGGCTCCTACGAGCAGTACTTC.

In this sample, this clone turned up once. The chain employs TRBV6-5 and TRBJ2-7; no clear D. From germline, CDR1 is MNHEY and CDR2 SVGAGI. Trimming cost V 6 bases and J 12 bases, with 12 bases left between them. This CDR3 contains 10 residues. The CDR3 region is CASRDLIGYF. The DNA for the CDR3 is TGTGCCAGCAGGGACCTGATCGGGTACTTC.

The chain couples TRBV30 to TRBJ2-3; possible D gene TRBD2, 6 bases. The germline V and J ends were trimmed by 3 bases and 10 bases, with 14 bases remaining between them. This CDR3 spans 12 amino acids. Germline loops: CDR1 GTSNPN, CDR2 SVGIG (reference sequence). CDR3 region: CAWSAGSQAQYF. CDR3 in DNA: TGTGCCTGGAGCGCCGGGAGCCAAGCGCAGTATTTT.

The CDR3 loop is CASSLGGRGYPGELFF. Here the CDR3 DNA reads TGTGCCAGCAGTCTGGGGGGCAGGGGGTACCCCGGGGAGCTGTTTTTT. This chain uses TRBV5-4 with TRBJ2-2, with D possibly being TRBD1 (7 bases). Looked up from germline, CDR1 is SGHNT and CDR2 is YYREEE (reference sequence). Trimming removed 5 bases at V and 6 bases at J, with 20 bases between. There are 16 residues in the CDR3. The variable domain in full, with the rest retrieved from reference TRBV5-4 and TRBJ2-2, is ETGVTQSPTHLIKTRGQQVTLRCSSQSGHNTVSWYQQALGQGPQFIFQYYREEENGRGNFPPRFSGLQFPNYSSELNVNALELDDSALYLCASSLGGRGYPGELFFGEGSRLTVL.

The chain recombines TRBV2 with TRBJ1-5, with TRBD1 identical over 7 bases. Germline CDR1 and CDR2: SNHLY and FYNNEI. Unmatched junction bases numbered 7, after V lost 6 bases and J lost 5 bases. This CDR3 is built from 14 residues. CDR3 nucleotide sequence: TGTGCCAGCAGCGATATCACAGGGGATCAGCCCCAGCATTTT. This encodes CASSDITGDQPQHF.

This clone showed up just a few times. V usage is TRBV5-1 and J usage is TRBJ1-1; D ambiguous. V lost 0 bases and J 0 bases, leaving 6 bases between the germline ends. The CDR3 spans 14 residues. Per the germline V gene, CDR1 is SGHRS and CDR2 is YFSETQ. The CDR3 DNA reads as TGCGCCAGCAGCTTGGAATTTGTGAACACTGAAGCTTTCTTT. Its protein is CASSLEFVNTEAFF.

J is TRBJ2-7 and V is TRBV7-6, with a weak D call TRBD1 (5 bases). The CDR3 runs to 15 residues. Trimming removed 4 bases from V and 6 bases from J, with 19 bases in between. Germline assignment: CDR1 SGHVS and CDR2 FNYEAQ. CDR3 nucleotides: TGTGCCAGCAGCTCCTCGAGACAGTGGACCGGCGAGCAGTACTTC. This gives the protein CASSSSRQWTGEQYF. Based on the CDR3 plus reference TRBV7-6 and TRBJ2-7, the full variable domain is GAGVSQSPRYKVTKRGQDVALRCDPISGHVSLYWYRQALGQGPEFLTYFNYEAQQDKSGLPNDRFSAERPEGSISTLTIQRTEQRDSAMYRCASSSSRQWTGEQYFGPGTRLTVT.

The gene calls are TRBV5-4 and TRBJ2-1, with 7 nucleotides matching TRBD1. V shed 5 bases, J shed 7 bases, and the junction held 9 bases outside the gene matches. Per germline, CDR1 SGHNT and CDR2 YYREEE (reference sequence). This CDR3 spans 14 amino acids. DNA for the CDR3: TGTGCCAGCAGTAGACAGGGTAGTTCTAATGAGCAGTTCTTC. Protein sequence: CASSRQGSSNEQFF.

The V and J genes are TRBV5-6 and TRBJ2-7; TRBD1 matches at 9 bases. V was pared by 2 bases and J by 6 bases, with 12 bases of the junction left unmatched. Germline V gene data show CDR1 as SGHDT and CDR2 as YYEEEE. The CDR3 length is 16 residues. CDR3 DNA sequence: TGTGCCAGCAGCTTACCGGGACAGGGTGCCCTGGGCGAGCAGTACTTC. Protein product: CASSLPGQGALGEQYF.

This clone was seen a few times. The chain uses TRBV19 and TRBJ2-5; D possibly corresponds to TRBD1 (6 bases). Per germline, CDR1 LNHDA and CDR2 SQIVND (reference sequence). The V end lost 4 bases, the J end lost 5 bases, and 14 bases lay between the germline ends. The CDR3 has 14 residues. Here the CDR3 reads CASSTTGSDETQYF. In nucleotides, the CDR3 is TGTGCCAGTAGTACCACAGGGTCCGATGAGACCCAGTACTTC.

With regard to this clone: A read error may account for a junction end that differs from germline. The gene calls are TRBV7-2 and TRBJ1-5; D may be TRBD1 (6 bases). The CDR3 spans 11 residues. Germline V CDR1 and CDR2: SGHTA, FQGNSA. CDR3 DNA: TGTGCCAGCAGCTTAGACACAGGGTTGTATTTT. Translated: CASSLDTGLYF.